This is a list of T cell receptor beta chains from one sample in a study of cytomegalovirus exposure and HLA in healthy donors. The assay was immunoSEQ multiplex PCR, and TCRdb's table has in-frame clones only and misses some. Among about 160,000 clones listed, about 79% were seen once. Sequencing used PBMCs. The receptor source for this set is a man aged 50-60 years in good health and CMV-seropositive. Each CDR3 is given with its conserved first and last residue. A D gene is named only where the DNA matches it firmly. Clone size appears in some rows only: once, few, many, or a class for an expanded clone.

clone_size | j_call | d_call | v_call | cdr3_aa | cdr3_nt
- | TRBJ2-1 | - | TRBV7-9 | CASSSRDSSNEQFF | TGTGCCAGCAGCTCGCGGGACTCAAGCAATGAGCAGTTCTTC
- | TRBJ1-1 | - | TRBV6-5 | CASKRQAMNTEAFF | TGTGCCAGCAAAAGACAGGCTATGAACACTGAAGCTTTCTTT
- | TRBJ2-1 | - | TRBV9 | CASSVAPGLLIGEQFF | TGTGCCAGCAGCGTAGCCCCGGGACTTTTAATAGGTGAGCAGTTCTTC
- | TRBJ1-3 | - | TRBV7-9 | CASSSQRLTVSGNTIYF | TGTGCCAGCAGCTCCCAACGCTTGACAGTCTCTGGAAACACCATATATTTT
- | TRBJ2-2 | TRBD2 | TRBV9 | CASSVAAGVSTGELFF | TGTGCCAGCAGCGTAGCAGCGGGAGTGAGCACCGGGGAGCTGTTTTTT
- | TRBJ1-5 | - | TRBV19 | CASTNQHRARDQPQHF | TGTGCCAGTACCAACCAGCACAGGGCTAGGGATCAGCCCCAGCATTTT
- | TRBJ2-3 | TRBD1 | TRBV19 | CASSQTGQGARGTQYF | TGTGCCAGTAGTCAAACCGGACAGGGGGCGCGAGGTACGCAGTATTTT
- | TRBJ2-3 | TRBD2 | TRBV7-6 | CASSLEASGSSGTDTQYF | TGTGCCAGCAGCTTAGAGGCTAGCGGGAGTTCGGGCACAGATACGCAGTATTTT
- | TRBJ1-1 | - | TRBV14 | CASSQGPQRVSEAFF | TGTGCCAGCAGCCAAGGGCCTCAGAGGGTCTCTGAAGCTTTCTTT
- | TRBJ2-3 | - | TRBV2 | CASGFTDTQYF | TGTGCCAGCGGCTTCACAGATACGCAGTATTTT
once | TRBJ1-6 | TRBD1 | TRBV18 | CASSGDRASPLHF | TGTGCCAGCTCAGGGGACAGGGCCTCACCCCTCCACTTT
- | TRBJ1-2 | TRBD1 | TRBV5-8 | CASSLKDRGYGYTF | TGTGCCAGCAGCTTGAAAGACAGGGGATATGGCTACACCTTC
- | TRBJ2-3 | TRBD2 | TRBV19 | CASSVPGLAASTDTQYF | TGTGCCAGTAGTGTTCCGGGACTAGCGGCTAGCACAGATACGCAGTATTTT
few | TRBJ1-5 | - | TRBV5-1 | CASSSYRVYSNQPQHF | TGCGCCAGCAGCTCCTACAGAGTTTATAGCAATCAGCCCCAGCATTTT
- | TRBJ1-4 | - | TRBV2 | CASSPRGEKLFF | TGTGCCAGCAGCCCCCGGGGGGAAAAACTGTTTTTT
- | TRBJ1-1 | TRBD1 | TRBV5-1 | CASSLGGRGLTEAFF | TGCGCCAGCAGCTTGGGAGGCAGGGGGCTTACTGAAGCTTTCTTT
- | TRBJ1-6 | - | TRBV14 | CASSQVAGNRNSPLHF | TGTGCCAGCAGCCAAGTAGCGGGAAACCGGAATTCACCCCTCCACTTT
once | TRBJ2-2 | - | TRBV6-5 | CASTQNTGELFF | TGTGCCAGCACCCAGAACACCGGGGAGCTGTTTTTT
- | TRBJ2-5 | - | TRBV5-1 | CASSLAEGGAETQYF | TGCGCCAGCAGCTTGGCCGAAGGGGGAGCCGAGACCCAGTACTTC
- | TRBJ1-4 | - | TRBV5-1 | CASSLVGSGINEKLFF | TGCGCCAGCAGCTTGGTGGGGTCAGGGATTAATGAAAAACTGTTTTTT
- | TRBJ1-1 | - | TRBV14 | CASSQTGLGAEAFF | TGTGCCAGCAGCCAAACTGGCCTGGGCGCTGAAGCTTTCTTT
- | TRBJ2-1 | TRBD1 | TRBV7-9 | CASSLGTGGDEQFF | TGTGCCAGCAGCCTAGGGACAGGGGGCGATGAGCAGTTCTTC
- | TRBJ1-2 | - | TRBV19 | CASSIYLYGYTF | TGTGCCAGTAGTATCTATCTCTATGGCTACACCTTC